These 29 T cell receptor beta chains came from one sample sequenced in a study of cytomegalovirus exposure and HLA in healthy donors. Primers included in the PCR were 60 Vbeta and 13 Jbeta primers. Method: immunoSEQ multiplex PCR; TCRdb's copy keeps in-frame clones and lacks some. The top ten hold 4% to 5% of the sample, which has 100,000 to 150,000 clones, over 9.5% seen once. The sequenced sample was PBMCs. The receptors derive from a woman under 30 in good health and CMV-seropositive.

This clone was counted only a few times. V gene TRBV25-1 combines with J gene TRBJ1-1; D ambiguous. Trimming took 10 bases from V and 1 from J, leaving 10 bases between them. This CDR3 contains 12 residues. Germline V CDR1 and CDR2: MGHDK, SYGVNS. CDR3 nucleotides: TGTGCCACAGGAGGCTCGAACACTGAAGCTTTCTTT. It encodes CATGGSNTEAFF.

The chain is built from TRBV7-9 and TRBJ2-7; D is unclear. Trimming took off 2 bases at V and 6 bases at J, with 8 bases between the two ends. The CDR3 length is 12 residues. CDR1 SEHNR and CDR2 FQNEAQ come from the germline V gene (reference sequence). CDR3 sequence reads: CASSLTPREQYF. CDR3 bases: TGTGCCAGCAGCTTAACTCCGCGCGAGCAGTACTTC.

This clone occurred a few times. For the CDR3, the DNA is TGTGCCAGCAGCCCGGGGGACTTCGGTGCCGATGAGCAGTTCTTC. It translates to CASSPGDFGADEQFF. The chain combines TRBV7-9 with TRBJ2-1, with TRBD2 as a possible D gene (6 bases). The V end was cut by 5 bases, the J end by 8 bases, with 19 bases between. This CDR3 comprises 15 residues. Looked up from germline, CDR1 is SEHNR and CDR2 is FQNEAQ (reference sequence).

J is TRBJ2-5 and V is TRBV27; D ambiguous. CDR3 length: 13 residues. V was pared by 6 bases and J by 0 bases, with 8 bases between. Germline CDR1 and CDR2: MNHEY and SMNVEV (reference sequence). CDR3 amino acids: CASRRGYQETQYF. The CDR3 nucleotides read TGTGCCAGCAGAAGAGGATACCAAGAGACCCAGTACTTC.

This clone was counted between two and nine times. The V gene is TRBV16, the J gene TRBJ1-5; D unclear. This CDR3 spans 13 amino acids. Germline-derived CDR1 and CDR2 are KGHSY and FQNENV. Trimming took off 2 bases at V and 10 bases at J, with 12 bases between the two ends. CDR3 DNA sequence: TGTGCCAGCAGCCAAGGGAGAGTACAACCCCAGCATTTT. Translating gives CASSQGRVQPQHF.

The chain has TRBV6-1 and TRBJ2-7, with D maybe TRBD2 (5 bases). The CDR3 extends over 15 amino acids. Germline loops: CDR1 MNHNS, CDR2 SASEGT. Trimming took off 6 bases at V and 4 bases at J, with 19 bases between the two ends. The DNA for the CDR3 is TGTGCCAGCAGAGAGGACGGGGTCTCAATATACGAGCAGTACTTC. Translation: CASREDGVSIYEQYF.

This clone has just a few counts. The rearrangement uses TRBV27 and TRBJ2-2, with D tentatively TRBD1 (5 bases). CDR1 and CDR2 (germline): MNHEY, SMNVEV (reference sequence). CDR3 length: 12 amino acids. V lost 6 bases and J 4 bases, leaving 6 bases between the germline ends. CDR3 DNA: TGTGCCAGCAGCACAGGCACCGGGGAGCTGTTTTTT. The encoded protein is CASSTGTGELFF.

This rearrangement joins TRBV11-3 to TRBJ2-2; 11 nucleotides match TRBD2. The V segment lost 5 bases and the J segment 1 base; nucleotides outside the gene matches: 6. The CDR3 is 17 residues long. CDR1 SGHNT and CDR2 YENEEA come from the germline V gene. Here the CDR3 reads CASSITGTSGNTGELFF. In nucleotides, the CDR3 is TGTGCCAGCAGCATTACCGGGACTAGCGGGAACACCGGGGAGCTGTTTTTT.

The chain uses TRBV2 and TRBJ2-5; no clear D. Trimming removed 3 bases from V and 2 bases from J, with 10 bases in between. The germline V gene encodes CDR1 SNHLY and CDR2 FYNNEI. The CDR3 totals 14 residues. The CDR3 nucleotides read TGTGCCAGCAGTGACCAGAATTATCAAGAGACCCAGTACTTC. As protein: CASSDQNYQETQYF.

The chain recombines TRBV5-1 with TRBJ1-2; TRBD1 matches at 7 bases. This CDR3 has 14 amino acids. J gave up 9 bases and V 4 bases, and 12 bases lay outside the gene matches. Germline CDR1 and CDR2: SGHRS and YFSETQ. The CDR3, as DNA: TGCGCCAGCAGCCCGGACGGACAGGCAATCCGCTACACCTTC. This gives the protein CASSPDGQAIRYTF.

V usage is TRBV11-2 and J usage is TRBJ1-2; D is perhaps TRBD1 (5 bases). The CDR3 has 17 residues. V shed 4 bases and J shed 4 bases, with 22 bases lying between them. Germline values: CDR1 SGHAT, CDR2 FQNNGV. CDR3 residues: CASSSNFLRERGYGYTF. The CDR3 nucleotides read TGTGCCAGCAGCTCTAACTTCCTCAGGGAAAGGGGCTATGGCTACACCTTC.

This clone was observed a few times. The same CDR3 arises from other DNA sequences in this sample as well. This chain connects TRBV30 to TRBJ2-7; D possibly corresponds to TRBD2 (6 bases). Between the trimmed V and J ends, which lost 8 bases and 4 bases, there was a span of 24 bases. This CDR3 is 15 amino acids long. Germline V gene lookup returns CDR1 GTSNPN and CDR2 SVGIG (reference sequence). The CDR3 region has the DNA TGTGCCCTCACACGAAAACAGCTCGGAGGGTACGAGCAGTACTTC. Protein sequence: CALTRKQLGGYEQYF.

This clone was seen a handful of times. The V and J genes are TRBV4-1 and TRBJ2-7, with D possibly matching TRBD2 (6 bases). Trimming took off 1 base at V and 4 bases at J, with 11 bases between the two ends. The germline V gene encodes CDR1 MGHRA and CDR2 YSYEKL. CDR3 length: 14 amino acids. DNA of the CDR3: TGCGCCAGCAGCCAAGGTGAACTAGCATACGAGCAGTACTTC. Translated: CASSQGELAYEQYF.

This clone was seen only a few times. V is TRBV20-1 and J is TRBJ2-1, with a weak D call TRBD1 (5 bases). Deletions cut 6 bases from V and 9 bases from J, with 12 bases between. CDR1 and CDR2 from the germline V gene are DFQATT and SNEGSKA (reference sequence). CDR3 size: 11 residues. The CDR3 DNA reads TGCAGTGCCGTACGACAGACTGAGCAGTTCTTC. It encodes CSAVRQTEQFF.

V usage is TRBV18 and J usage is TRBJ1-3; 7 nucleotides match TRBD1. In germline, CDR1 is KGHSH, CDR2 LQKENI. The CDR3 is 13 amino acids. Trimming took 10 bases from V and 4 from J; bases not matched to a gene: 7. The CDR3 protein is CATNRGLGNTIYF. CDR3 nucleotide sequence: TGTGCCACCAACAGGGGACTGGGAAACACCATATATTTT.

A note on this clone: One end of the junction fails to match germline, which may point to a read error. The V call is TRBV4-1, the J call TRBJ2-1, with D tentatively TRBD1 (5 bases). The CDR3 sequence is 16 residues long. Germline CDR1 MGHRA, CDR2 YSYEKL. The CDR3 is CASSQDRGQGEQYGIF. The CDR3 DNA reads as TGCGCCAGCAGCCAAGATCGAGGACAAGGTGAGCAGTACGGAATCTTC.

This clone was seen a handful of times. The J gene is TRBJ2-1, the V gene TRBV5-4, with D possibly matching TRBD1 (6 bases). From germline, CDR1 is SGHNT and CDR2 YYREEE (reference sequence). This CDR3 contains 13 residues. Trimming stripped 3 bases from V and 6 bases from J, with 10 bases between. The CDR3 protein is CASSSTGFNEQFF. DNA of the CDR3: TGTGCCAGCAGCTCGACAGGATTCAATGAGCAGTTCTTC.

V is TRBV30 and J is TRBJ2-7, with TRBD2 matching over 9 bases. The germline CDR1 and CDR2 sequences are GTSNPN and SVGIG (reference sequence). With V trimmed by 2 bases and J by 4 bases, 3 bases remained unmatched. There are 13 residues in the CDR3. CDR3 residues: CAWSPLAGYEQYF. CDR3 nucleotides: TGTGCCTGGAGTCCCCTAGCGGGGTACGAGCAGTACTTC.

V gene TRBV5-1 combines with J gene TRBJ2-3; weak D call: TRBD2 (5 bases). Germline lookup yields CDR1 SGHRS and CDR2 YFSETQ. With 2 bases removed from V and 0 bases from J, the gap between germline ends came to 7 bases. This CDR3 has 14 amino acids. The CDR3 DNA sequence: TGCGCCAGCAGCTTTGGGGAGAGCACAGATACGCAGTATTTT. Translation: CASSFGESTDTQYF.

This clone was detected only a few times. V is TRBV6-1 and J is TRBJ1-5, with 12 positions matching TRBD1. V lost 2 bases, J lost 6 bases, and 17 bases stayed unmatched. Germline V CDR1 and CDR2: MNHNS, SASEGT. This CDR3 has 20 amino acids. Here the CDR3 DNA reads TGTGCCAGCAGTGAATTCCCCCCGGGGGACAGGGGGCAGTTAAGTCAGCCCCAGCATTTT. It translates to CASSEFPPGDRGQLSQPQHF.

The chain carries TRBV10-2 and TRBJ2-6; a weak D match, TRBD2 (5 bases). The germline V gene encodes CDR1 WSHSY and CDR2 SAAADI. This CDR3 comprises 14 residues. The V gene lost 4 bases and the J gene lost 3 bases, with 7 bases spanning the gap. The CDR3 DNA sequence: TGCGCCAGCAGTGCGGGGTTTGGGGCCAACGTCCTGACTTTC. The encoded protein is CASSAGFGANVLTF.

The rearrangement joins TRBV30 to TRBJ2-3, with TRBD1 as a possible D gene (6 bases). V lost 2 bases and J 0 bases, leaving 9 bases between the germline ends. Per germline, CDR1 GTSNPN and CDR2 SVGIG (reference sequence). There are 14 residues in the CDR3. The CDR3 here is CAWSKGESTDTQYF. The CDR3 bases are TGTGCCTGGAGTAAGGGGGAAAGCACAGATACGCAGTATTTT.

This clone was found a few times. V gene TRBV29-1 combines with J gene TRBJ2-1; D not resolved. The CDR3 spans 13 residues. The V end was cut by 8 bases, the J end by 10 bases, with 21 bases between. CDR1 and CDR2 (germline): SQVTM, ANQGSEA. The CDR3 DNA is TGCAGCATACCTGGAGAGGTTTTTTGGGAGCAGTTCTTC. Translating it yields CSIPGEVFWEQFF.

This clone showed up just a few times. The chain couples TRBV5-1 to TRBJ1-2, with 8 bases that match TRBD1. The CDR3 has 13 residues. V was pared by 7 bases and J by 6 bases, with 8 bases of the junction left unmatched. The germline V gene has CDR1 SGHRS and CDR2 YFSETQ. CDR3 nucleotides: TGCGCCAGCGGGCCGACAGGGGCCCATGGCTACACCTTC. This sequence encodes CASGPTGAHGYTF.

A few counts support this clone. V and J are TRBV6-1 and TRBJ1-6; D is perhaps TRBD1 (5 bases). The germline V and J ends were trimmed by 7 bases and 9 bases, with 13 bases remaining between them. Germline CDR1 MNHNS, CDR2 SASEGT. The CDR3 totals 13 residues. CDR3 protein: CASNGPGGSPLHF. In nucleotides, the CDR3 is TGTGCCAGCAACGGTCCCGGGGGTTCACCCCTCCACTTT.

This chain connects TRBV10-3 to TRBJ2-5; 7 nucleotides line up with TRBD2. J gave up 5 bases and V 8 bases, and 8 bases lay outside the gene matches. The CDR3 totals 13 residues. CDR1 and CDR2 (germline): ENHRY, SYGVKD. CDR3 nucleotide sequence: TGTGCCATCGGGGAGGGAGTCTTCGAGACCCAGTACTTC. Amino acid sequence: CAIGEGVFETQYF.

This clone has a handful of counts. This chain joins TRBV2 and TRBJ1-1; the D is unclear. CDR1 is SNHLY and CDR2 is FYNNEI in the germline V gene. This CDR3 comprises 14 residues. Trimming took 4 bases from V and 8 from J, leaving 17 bases between them. The CDR3: CASSAIEWQVEAFF. In nucleotides, the CDR3 is TGTGCCAGCAGTGCTATCGAGTGGCAGGTGGAAGCTTTCTTT.

The table lists this clone with a few counts. This chain uses TRBV2 with TRBJ1-5; D may be TRBD1 (5 bases). The CDR3 sequence is 14 residues long. The germline CDR1 and CDR2 sequences are SNHLY and FYNNEI. Trimming removed 3 bases at V and 5 bases at J, with 11 bases between. The CDR3 DNA follows: TGTGCCAGCAGTGAGTCAGGGCCCTATCAGCCCCAGCATTTT. Protein sequence: CASSESGPYQPQHF.

The chain recombines TRBV18 with TRBJ2-3; 13 bases agree with TRBD2. Per germline, CDR1 KGHSH and CDR2 LQKENI. This CDR3 has 16 residues. The V gene end was trimmed by 3 bases and the J gene end by 2 bases; junction bases not matched to a gene: 2. CDR3 protein: CASSPGTSGITDTQYF. In DNA form, the CDR3 reads TGTGCCAGCTCACCCGGGACTAGCGGGATCACAGATACGCAGTATTTT.